These T cell receptor beta chains were read from a single sample in a study of blood T cell repertoires in COVID-19. Profiled with immunoSEQ multiplex PCR; TCRdb holds only in-frame clones, not every one. The repertoire includes about 180,000 clones, 70% to 90% of them detected once, and 3% to 4% sits in the top ten. Sequencing was performed on peripheral blood. The receptor set was obtained from a man in his fifties or sixties with acute or convalescent COVID-19. Both conserved end residues are part of each CDR3. Fields, in order: J gene, clone size, D gene, V gene, CDR3 DNA, CDR3 protein. D genes are given only for firm matches. Clone size, where shown, is once, few, many, or a class for clones that have expanded.

>TRBJ2-1|NA|TRBD1|TRBV20-1
TGCAGTGCTAGTTCGGGACAGGGGTACAATGAGCAGTTCTTC
CSASSGQGYNEQFF
>TRBJ2-3|once|NA|TRBV28
TGTGCCAGCAGTGCTGGGACATATGGAGTTACGCAGTATTTT
CASSAGTYGVTQYF
>TRBJ1-1|NA|NA|TRBV6-6
TGTGCCAGCAGTTACTGGTTACAGGGTAGGACTGAAGCTTTCTTT
CASSYWLQGRTEAFF
>TRBJ2-6|NA|NA|TRBV7-9
TGTGCCAGCAGCTCAAAATGGGCAAACTCTGGGGCCAACGTCCTGACTTTC
CASSSKWANSGANVLTF
>TRBJ1-1|NA|NA|TRBV30
TGTGCCTGGGACAGGTCGGAGAACACTGAAGCTTTCTTT
CAWDRSENTEAFF
>TRBJ2-3|NA|NA|TRBV6-6
TGTGCCAGCAGTTTAGGGGTCCGCACAGATACGCAGTATTTT
CASSLGVRTDTQYF
>TRBJ2-7|NA|TRBD1|TRBV18
TGTGCCAGCTCACTGCAGGGGGCGGGGGAGCAGTACTTC
CASSLQGAGEQYF
>TRBJ1-1|once|TRBD1|TRBV7-2
TGTGCCAGCAGCTCCGACAGGGGGCTGGGAGGAACTGAAGCTTTCTTT
CASSSDRGLGGTEAFF
>TRBJ1-2|once|NA|TRBV12-3/TRBV12-4
TGTGTCACCCGGACACCGAGGGGCTACACCTTC
CVTRTPRGYTF
>TRBJ2-7|NA|TRBD2|TRBV27
TGTGCCAGCAGTCCAGGGACTAGCGGGAGGAAGGGGTCCTACGAGCAGTACTTC
CASSPGTSGRKGSYEQYF
>TRBJ1-6|NA|TRBD1|TRBV30
TGTGCCTGGGGACAGGGCTATAATTCACCCCTCCACTTT
CAWGQGYNSPLHF
>TRBJ2-3|NA|NA|TRBV28
TGTGCCAGCAGCAAGCGGTACTCTAGCACAGATACGCAGTATTTT
CASSKRYSSTDTQYF
>TRBJ1-5|few|NA|TRBV19
TGTGCCAGTAGTCAAAAGGACAGCCTCAATCAGCCCCAGCATTTT
CASSQKDSLNQPQHF
>TRBJ2-6|NA|TRBD1|TRBV30
TGTGCCTATCAGGGGGCCTGGGCCAACGTCCTGACTTTC
CAYQGAWANVLTF
>TRBJ2-1|NA|TRBD2|TRBV6-4
TGTGCCAGCAGTCGGACTAGCGGATATACCTACAATGAGCAGTTCTTC
CASSRTSGYTYNEQFF
>TRBJ2-7|NA|TRBD1|TRBV4-1
TGCGCCAGCAGCCAAGAGTCGACAGGGGCTCGTGAGCAGTACTTC
CASSQESTGAREQYF
>TRBJ2-1|once|TRBD2|TRBV19
TGTGCCAGTAGTGCGGGTCCGACTAGCGGGAGGCCACGCTACAATGAGCAGTTCTTC
CASSAGPTSGRPRYNEQFF
>TRBJ2-7|NA|NA|TRBV28
TGTGCCAGCAGCGGCGGCCGGAAAAACTACGAGCAGTACTTC
CASSGGRKNYEQYF
>TRBJ2-3|NA|TRBD2|TRBV7-9
TGTGCCAGCAGCCGCACCGGGACTAGCGGGAAAGATACGCAGTATTTT
CASSRTGTSGKDTQYF
>TRBJ2-1|once|TRBD2|TRBV4-2
TGTGCCAGCAGCCATGCCCCGACTAGCGGGAAGAACTACAATGAGCAGTTCTTC
CASSHAPTSGKNYNEQFF
>TRBJ2-7|NA|NA|TRBV7-8
TGTGCCAGCAGCTTACACAGGGACTACGAGCAGTACTTC
CASSLHRDYEQYF
>TRBJ2-2|NA|NA|TRBV9
TGTGCCAGCACTCTAGAGGTCGGGGGCACCGGGGAGCTGTTTTTT
CASTLEVGGTGELFF
>TRBJ2-7|few|TRBD2|TRBV3-1/TRBV3-2
TGTGCCAGCAGCACAGGGGGGACTAGCGGGGCCTACGAGCAGTACTTC
CASSTGGTSGAYEQYF
>TRBJ1-1|NA|NA|TRBV4-1
TGCGCCAGCAGCCAAGAACAGCTAATCGGGGAGGCTTTCTTT
CASSQEQLIGEAFF
>TRBJ1-2|NA|TRBD1|TRBV28
TGTGCCAGCAGTTCAGCGGGACAGGGACATGGCTACACCTTC
CASSSAGQGHGYTF
>TRBJ2-5|NA|TRBD2|TRBV11-2
TGTGCCAGCAGCTTAACTGCGGGAGGGAGGGAGACCCAGTACTTC
CASSLTAGGRETQYF
>TRBJ2-7|NA|NA|TRBV28
TGTGCCGTGGCAGGGACCTACGAGCAGTACTTC
CAVAGTYEQYF
>TRBJ2-2|NA|NA|TRBV30
TGTGCCTGGAGTATGGCTCCAGCGAACACCGGGGAGCTGTTTTTT
CAWSMAPANTGELFF
>TRBJ2-1|NA|TRBD2|TRBV7-7
TGTAAGAAGCGGGAGTTTAACAATGAGCAGTTCTTC
CKKREFNNEQFF
>TRBJ2-4|NA|TRBD2|TRBV3-1/TRBV3-2
TGTGCCAGCAGCCTTGGACTAGCGGGAGCAGGAGCCAAAAACATTCAGTACTTC
CASSLGLAGAGAKNIQYF
>TRBJ1-5|NA|TRBD1|TRBV7-2
TGTGCCAGCAGCCTAACCTCCGGGACAGGGACAGGGAGCAATCAGCCCCAGCATTTT
CASSLTSGTGTGSNQPQHF
>TRBJ2-2|NA|TRBD2|TRBV14
TGTGCCAGCACCGCTTTAGCGGGAGGCCCGCCCGGGGAGCTGTTTTTT
CASTALAGGPPGELFF
>TRBJ2-3|NA|NA|TRBV27
TGTGCCAGCAGGCCGGGGATCGGCACGCAGTATTTT
CASRPGIGTQYF
>TRBJ1-1|NA|NA|TRBV18
TGTGCCAGCTCTAAAGACATGAACACTGAAGCTTTCTTT
CASSKDMNTEAFF
>TRBJ2-7|NA|NA|TRBV29-1
TGCAGCGGGCGACAGGACTACGAGCAGTACTTC
CSGRQDYEQYF
>TRBJ2-1|NA|NA|TRBV6-1
TGTGCCAGCAGTGAAGCCGGAGCTAGCTCCTACAATGAGCAGTTCTTC
CASSEAGASSYNEQFF
>TRBJ2-1|NA|NA|TRBV3-1/TRBV3-2
TGTGCCAGCAGCCACTTTCATGAGCAGTTCTTC
CASSHFHEQFF
>TRBJ2-1|NA|TRBD1|TRBV19
TGTGCCAGTAGTATAGCGACAGGGGTTGGGAATGAGCAGTTCTTC
CASSIATGVGNEQFF